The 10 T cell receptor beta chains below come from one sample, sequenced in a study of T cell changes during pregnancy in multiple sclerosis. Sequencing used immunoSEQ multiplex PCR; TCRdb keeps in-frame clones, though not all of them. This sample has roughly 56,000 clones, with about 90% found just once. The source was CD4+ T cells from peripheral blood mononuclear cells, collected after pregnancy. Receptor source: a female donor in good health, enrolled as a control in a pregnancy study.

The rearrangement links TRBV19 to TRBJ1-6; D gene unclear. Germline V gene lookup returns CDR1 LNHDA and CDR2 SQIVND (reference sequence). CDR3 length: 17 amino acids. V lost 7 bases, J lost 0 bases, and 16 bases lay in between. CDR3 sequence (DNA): TGTGCCAGTACCTTCGCCCGGGGTTACTCCTATAATTCACCCCTCCACTTT. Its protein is CASTFARGYSYNSPLHF.

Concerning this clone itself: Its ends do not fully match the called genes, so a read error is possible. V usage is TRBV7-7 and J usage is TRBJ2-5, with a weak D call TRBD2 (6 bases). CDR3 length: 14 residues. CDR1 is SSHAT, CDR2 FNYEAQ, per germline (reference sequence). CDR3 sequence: CASSTGAGQETQYF. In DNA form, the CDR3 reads TGTGCTAGCAGCACCGGTGCGGGGCAAGAGACCCAGTACTTC.

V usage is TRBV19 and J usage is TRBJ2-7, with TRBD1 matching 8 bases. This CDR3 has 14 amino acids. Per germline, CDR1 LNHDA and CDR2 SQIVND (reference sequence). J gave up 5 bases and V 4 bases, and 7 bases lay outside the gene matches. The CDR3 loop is CASSNQGARHEQYF. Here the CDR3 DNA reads TGTGCCAGTAGTAACCAGGGGGCGCGTCACGAGCAGTACTTC.

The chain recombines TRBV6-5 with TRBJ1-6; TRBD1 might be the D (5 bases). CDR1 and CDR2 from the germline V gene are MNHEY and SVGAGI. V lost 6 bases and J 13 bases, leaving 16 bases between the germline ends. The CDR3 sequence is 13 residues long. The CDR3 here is CASSGPRDVPLHF. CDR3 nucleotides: TGTGCCAGCAGCGGACCCAGGGATGTTCCCCTCCACTTT.

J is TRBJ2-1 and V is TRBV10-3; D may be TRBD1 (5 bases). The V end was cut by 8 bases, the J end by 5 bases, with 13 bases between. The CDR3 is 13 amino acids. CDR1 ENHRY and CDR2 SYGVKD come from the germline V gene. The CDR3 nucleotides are TGTGCCATCGGACAACCCGGCAACAATGAGCAGTTCTTC. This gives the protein CAIGQPGNNEQFF.

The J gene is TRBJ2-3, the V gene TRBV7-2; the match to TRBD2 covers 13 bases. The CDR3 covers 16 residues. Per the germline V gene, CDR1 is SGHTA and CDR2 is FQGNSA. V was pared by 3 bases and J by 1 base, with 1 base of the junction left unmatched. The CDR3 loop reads CASSFGTSGGTDTQYF. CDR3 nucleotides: TGTGCCAGCAGCTTTGGGACTAGCGGGGGCACAGATACGCAGTATTTT.

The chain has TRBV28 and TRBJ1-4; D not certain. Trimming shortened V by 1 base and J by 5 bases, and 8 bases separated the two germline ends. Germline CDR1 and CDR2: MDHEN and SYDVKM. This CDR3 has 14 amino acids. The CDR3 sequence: CASSLLERNEKLFF. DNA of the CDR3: TGTGCCAGCAGTTTATTAGAGAGAAATGAAAAACTGTTTTTT.

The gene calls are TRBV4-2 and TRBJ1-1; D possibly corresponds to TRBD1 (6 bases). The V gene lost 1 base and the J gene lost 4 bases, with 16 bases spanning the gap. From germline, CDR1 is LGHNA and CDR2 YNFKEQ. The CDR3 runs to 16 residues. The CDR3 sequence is CASSQGSGRGATEAFF. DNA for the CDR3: TGTGCCAGCAGCCAAGGGTCAGGGCGGGGGGCCACTGAAGCTTTCTTT.

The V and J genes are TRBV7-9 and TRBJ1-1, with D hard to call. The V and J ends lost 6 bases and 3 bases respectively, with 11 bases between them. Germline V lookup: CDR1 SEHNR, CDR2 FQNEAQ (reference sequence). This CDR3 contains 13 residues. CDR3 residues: CASRIIPDTEAFF. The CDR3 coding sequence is TGTGCCAGCAGGATAATACCGGACACTGAAGCTTTCTTT.

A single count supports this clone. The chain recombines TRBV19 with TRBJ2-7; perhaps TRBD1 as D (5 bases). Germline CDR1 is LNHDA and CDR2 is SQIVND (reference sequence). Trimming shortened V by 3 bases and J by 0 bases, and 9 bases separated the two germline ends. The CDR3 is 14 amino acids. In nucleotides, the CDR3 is TGTGCCAGTAGTATCCGACAGAGCTCCTACGAGCAGTACTTC. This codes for CASSIRQSSYEQYF.